These 22 T cell receptor beta chains originate from one sample sequenced in a study of cytomegalovirus exposure and HLA in healthy donors. The PCR employed 60 Vbeta primers together with 13 Jbeta primers. Only in-frame clones appear in the TCRdb table, and some are missing; sequencing was by immunoSEQ multiplex PCR. The sample table includes about 140,000 clones. Sequencing input: PBMCs. The receptors were gathered from a male donor in good health and CMV-seronegative.

The V and J genes are TRBV11-2 and TRBJ1-2; unclear D gene. The CDR3 consists of 17 residues. The V and J ends lost 2 bases and 3 bases respectively, with 19 bases between them. The germline CDR1 and CDR2 sequences are SGHAT and FQNNGV. CDR3 in amino acids: CASSLSFSGGFDYGYTF. The DNA for the CDR3 is TGTGCCAGCAGCTTAAGTTTCAGTGGCGGCTTCGACTATGGCTACACCTTC. Using reference TRBV11-2 and TRBJ1-2 for the parts outside the CDR3, the full variable domain is EAGVAQSPRYKIIEKRQSVAFWCNPISGHATLYWYQQILGQGPKLLIQFQNNGVVDDSQLPKDRFSAERLKGVDSTLKIQPAKLEDSAVYLCASSLSFSGGFDYGYTFGSGTRLTVV.

The chain joins TRBV9 to TRBJ2-7, with 9 bases lining up with TRBD2. The V segment lost 3 bases and the J segment 4 bases; nucleotides outside the gene matches: 5. The CDR3 spans 14 residues. The germline V gene encodes CDR1 SGDLS and CDR2 YYNGEE. CDR3 loop: CASSEGTSLYEQYF. As DNA, the CDR3 is TGTGCCAGCAGCGAAGGGACTAGCTTATACGAGCAGTACTTC.

The rearrangement joins TRBV6-5 to TRBJ2-5; maybe TRBD2 (6 bases). CDR3 length: 16 residues. Germline values: CDR1 MNHEY, CDR2 SVGAGI. Trimming left V 1 base short and J 3 bases short, with 15 bases between. CDR3 protein: CASSYYLTSIKETQYF. The CDR3 bases are TGTGCCAGCAGTTACTATCTGACTAGTATAAAAGAGACCCAGTACTTC.

V and J are TRBV18 and TRBJ2-5; a weak D match, TRBD1 (5 bases). Trimming pared 6 bases from V and 5 bases from J, leaving 25 bases between. The CDR3 loop spans 17 amino acids. The germline V gene encodes CDR1 KGHSH and CDR2 LQKENI. In DNA form, the CDR3 reads TGTGCCAGCTCCCTACACCCTCCAGGGTGGGGTGAGGAGACCCAGTACTTC. This encodes CASSLHPPGWGEETQYF.

The chain joins TRBV27 to TRBJ2-4; D may be TRBD1 (7 bases). This CDR3 has 16 residues. The germline gives CDR1 MNHEY, CDR2 SMNVEV (reference sequence). V lost 6 bases, J lost 2 bases, and 17 bases lay in between. The CDR3 loop reads CASSFSGGSTKNIQYF. The CDR3 DNA follows: TGTGCCAGCAGCTTTTCAGGGGGGTCGACCAAAAACATTCAGTACTTC.

The chain combines TRBV4-1 with TRBJ2-5, with D perhaps TRBD2 (5 bases). The V gene lost 0 bases and the J gene lost 2 bases, with 10 bases spanning the gap. This CDR3 is 15 amino acids long. CDR1 MGHRA and CDR2 YSYEKL come from the germline V gene. CDR3 sequence (DNA): TGCGCCAGCAGCCAAGAGGGAACTAGACAAGAGACCCAGTACTTC. As protein: CASSQEGTRQETQYF.

The chain is built from TRBV5-6 and TRBJ1-5; 7 bases map to TRBD1. Unmatched junction bases numbered 10, after V lost 0 bases and J lost 4 bases. This CDR3 comprises 17 residues. CDR1 is SGHDT and CDR2 is YYEEEE in the germline V gene. The CDR3 here is CASSLAWAGGMNQPQHF. CDR3 bases: TGTGCCAGCAGCTTGGCCTGGGCAGGGGGTATGAATCAGCCCCAGCATTTT. Supplemented by reference TRBV5-6 and TRBJ1-5, the full variable domain reads DAGVTQSPTHLIKTRGQQVTLRCSPKSGHDTVSWYQQALGQGPQFIFQYYEEEERQRGNFPDRFSGHQFPNYSSELNVNALLLGDSALYLCASSLAWAGGMNQPQHFGDGTRLSIL.

The CDR3 nucleotides read TGTGCCAGCAGCCCGGGCCGTTCGGGGGACACTGAAGCTTTCTTT. Translated: CASSPGRSGDTEAFF. The chain is built from TRBV7-9 and TRBJ1-1; D possibly corresponds to TRBD1 (5 bases). CDR3 length: 15 amino acids. Germline lookup yields CDR1 SEHNR and CDR2 FQNEAQ (reference sequence). Trimming shortened V by 5 bases and J by 3 bases, and 16 bases separated the two germline ends.

The DNA of the CDR3 is TGTGCCTGGACTCAGGGGGGAACTAATGAAAAACTGTTTTTT. Translating it yields CAWTQGGTNEKLFF. The rearrangement links TRBV30 to TRBJ1-4; 7 bases line up with TRBD1. Germline trimming cut 4 bases from V and 1 base from J; bases unmatched to any gene: 3. The CDR3 has 14 residues. Looked up from germline, CDR1 is GTSNPN and CDR2 is SVGIG (reference sequence).

The chain combines TRBV30 with TRBJ2-5; 7 bases line up with TRBD1. The CDR3 runs 11 residues. The J segment lost 13 bases and the V segment lost 3 bases, leaving 8 bases of the junction unmatched. CDR1 is GTSNPN, CDR2 SVGIG, per germline (reference sequence). The CDR3 reads CAWRTEDRPYF. CDR3 in DNA: TGTGCCTGGAGGACCGAGGACAGGCCGTACTTC. The full variable domain, rest sourced from reference TRBV30 and TRBJ2-5, is SQTIHQWPATLVQPVGSPLSLECTVEGTSNPNLYWYRQAAGRGLQLLFYSVGIGQISSEVPQNLSASRPQDRQFILSSKKLLLSDSGFYLCAWRTEDRPYFGPGTRLLVL.

The rearrangement links TRBV5-1 to TRBJ2-1, with D maybe TRBD1 (6 bases). This CDR3 has 15 residues. V lost 0 bases to trimming and J lost 5 bases, with 12 bases between them. Per germline, CDR1 SGHRS and CDR2 YFSETQ. The DNA for the CDR3 is TGCGCCAGCAGCTTGGTACTCGGGACAAACAATGAGCAGTTCTTC. Amino acid sequence: CASSLVLGTNNEQFF.

The CDR3 DNA sequence: TGTGCCAGCAGCCAAGGTCCCCGGGGGACAGTCTCCTACGAGCAGTACTTC. This codes for CASSQGPRGTVSYEQYF. The chain recombines TRBV4-2 with TRBJ2-7; the D gene is possibly TRBD1 (7 bases). The CDR3 totals 17 residues. Germline CDR1 LGHNA, CDR2 YNFKEQ. The ends were cut back, 1 base at V and 0 bases at J, with 16 bases in the middle.

The J gene is TRBJ2-2, the V gene TRBV6-5, with a weak D call TRBD2 (6 bases). V was pared by 0 bases and J by 4 bases, with 9 bases between. Germline assignment: CDR1 MNHEY and CDR2 SVGAGI. There are 15 residues in the CDR3. DNA of the CDR3: TGTGCCAGCAGTTACTCGACTAGTAGCACCGGGGAGCTGTTTTTT. This codes for CASSYSTSSTGELFF.

The gene calls are TRBV30 and TRBJ1-5; D may be TRBD1 (5 bases). V was clipped by 0 bases and J by 0 bases, with 9 bases between them. The germline gives CDR1 GTSNPN, CDR2 SVGIG (reference sequence). The CDR3 is made up of 15 amino acids. The CDR3 DNA is TGTGCCTGGAGTGTCGGGGGGAATAGCAATCAGCCCCAGCATTTT. Translated: CAWSVGGNSNQPQHF.

The V gene is TRBV15, the J gene TRBJ1-4; no definite D call. Germline CDR1 is LNHNV and CDR2 is YYDKDF (reference sequence). CDR3 length: 13 residues. The germline V and J ends were trimmed by 0 bases and 6 bases, with 5 bases remaining between them. The CDR3 loop is CATSRDLYEKLFF. CDR3 in DNA: TGTGCCACCAGCAGAGATTTATATGAAAAACTGTTTTTT.

This rearrangement joins TRBV2 to TRBJ1-6; D is perhaps TRBD1 (5 bases). The CDR3 spans 16 residues. Germline V lookup: CDR1 SNHLY, CDR2 FYNNEI. V was clipped by 3 bases and J by 0 bases, with 9 bases between them. CDR3 bases: TGTGCCAGCAGTGAGGGGCAGAGCTCCTATAATTCACCCCTCCACTTT. Its protein is CASSEGQSSYNSPLHF.

The gene calls are TRBV6-1 and TRBJ1-5; tentatively, D is TRBD1 (5 bases). V shed 8 bases and J shed 5 bases, with 19 bases lying between them. The CDR3 spans 15 residues. Germline loops: CDR1 MNHNS, CDR2 SASEGT. The CDR3 protein is CASGNRDGGDQPQHF. The CDR3 DNA reads TGTGCCAGCGGAAACCGGGACGGGGGGGATCAGCCCCAGCATTTT.

V and J are TRBV6-6 and TRBJ1-5; D gene ambiguous. Trimming took 8 bases from V and 8 from J, leaving 19 bases between them. The CDR3 length is 14 residues. Germline loops: CDR1 MNHNY, CDR2 SVGAGI (reference sequence). For the CDR3, the DNA is TGTGCCAGCCGGGGAAAGGGAATGGTGGAGCCCCAGCATTTT. Its translation is CASRGKGMVEPQHF.

The chain joins TRBV18 to TRBJ1-1, with D maybe TRBD1 (5 bases). Deletions cut 2 bases from V and 10 bases from J, with 8 bases between. This CDR3 is built from 11 residues. Germline V gives CDR1 KGHSH, CDR2 LQKENI. The CDR3 here is CASSPGTGAFF. In DNA form, the CDR3 reads TGTGCCAGCTCACCAGGAACAGGAGCTTTCTTT.

This sequence joins TRBV30 and TRBJ1-2; the D gene is possibly TRBD1 (5 bases). This CDR3 region has 14 residues. The V gene lost 0 bases and the J gene lost 10 bases, with 18 bases spanning the gap. CDR1 and CDR2 from the germline V gene are GTSNPN and SVGIG (reference sequence). The CDR3 loop is CAWSVQLTDIFYTF. For the CDR3, the DNA is TGTGCCTGGAGTGTACAGCTGACGGACATATTCTACACCTTC. The complete variable domain, with remaining parts taken from reference TRBV30 and TRBJ1-2, reads SQTIHQWPATLVQPVGSPLSLECTVEGTSNPNLYWYRQAAGRGLQLLFYSVGIGQISSEVPQNLSASRPQDRQFILSSKKLLLSDSGFYLCAWSVQLTDIFYTFGSGTRLTVV.

V is TRBV14 and J is TRBJ2-1, with D tentatively TRBD2 (7 bases). Between the trimmed V and J ends, which lost 1 base and 8 bases, there was a span of 18 bases. CDR1 is SGHDN, CDR2 FVKESK, per germline. The CDR3 contains 16 residues. CDR3 DNA: TGTGCCAGCAGCCAAGTAGGGGGGAGGGCCGGAGATGAGCAGTTCTTC. It yields the protein CASSQVGGRAGDEQFF.

The chain uses TRBV7-9 and TRBJ2-3, with D perhaps matching TRBD2 (5 bases). Germline V gene data show CDR1 as SEHNR and CDR2 as FQNEAQ (reference sequence). Trimming removed 7 bases from V and 6 bases from J, with 8 bases in between. The CDR3 is made up of 11 amino acids. The CDR3 region has the DNA TGTGCCAGCAACACGGGGGATACGCAGTATTTT. It is translated as CASNTGDTQYF.